This note documents a single TCR beta chain sequence. Judged by its sample share, this clonotype qualifies as medium-sized (0.01 to 0.1%). Its antigen is not yet known. The sample holds no much larger clone one base away, and base qualities are not on file. This sample stems from a study of tumor-infiltrating lymphocytes in oesophageal squamous cell carcinoma (TCRdb year 2016). V and J lose 0 bases and 6 bases, and a span of 8 bases separates them. Taken from the germline V gene (reference sequence), the CDR1 and CDR2 loops are SEHNR and FQNEAQ. The cysteine opens and the phenylalanine closes a CDR3 of 13 amino acids. Only the CDR3 DNA stays, 39 bases, in frame from base 1. Libraries were prepared through PCR. Sequenced on an Illumina HiSeq 2000. The public reads were run again by TCRdb, first through fastp at Q25 and then through MiXCR, and only productive beta chains were kept. All rows with the same CDR3 protein become a single entry with the most common DNA and genes. For this sample there are about 2,600 distinct CDR3 sequences; approximately 15% appear just once. Around 30% of the sample is in the top ten clones.

The receptor was isolated from a male donor with esophageal squamous cell carcinoma. The sequencing sample was made of esophageal tumor tissue. The V gene is TRBV7-9 and the J gene is TRBJ1-1; the D gene identity is not certain. The sequenced DNA: TGTGCCAGCAGCTTAGCCAACAGAGCTGAAGCTTTCTTT. This gives the protein CASSLANRAEAFF.